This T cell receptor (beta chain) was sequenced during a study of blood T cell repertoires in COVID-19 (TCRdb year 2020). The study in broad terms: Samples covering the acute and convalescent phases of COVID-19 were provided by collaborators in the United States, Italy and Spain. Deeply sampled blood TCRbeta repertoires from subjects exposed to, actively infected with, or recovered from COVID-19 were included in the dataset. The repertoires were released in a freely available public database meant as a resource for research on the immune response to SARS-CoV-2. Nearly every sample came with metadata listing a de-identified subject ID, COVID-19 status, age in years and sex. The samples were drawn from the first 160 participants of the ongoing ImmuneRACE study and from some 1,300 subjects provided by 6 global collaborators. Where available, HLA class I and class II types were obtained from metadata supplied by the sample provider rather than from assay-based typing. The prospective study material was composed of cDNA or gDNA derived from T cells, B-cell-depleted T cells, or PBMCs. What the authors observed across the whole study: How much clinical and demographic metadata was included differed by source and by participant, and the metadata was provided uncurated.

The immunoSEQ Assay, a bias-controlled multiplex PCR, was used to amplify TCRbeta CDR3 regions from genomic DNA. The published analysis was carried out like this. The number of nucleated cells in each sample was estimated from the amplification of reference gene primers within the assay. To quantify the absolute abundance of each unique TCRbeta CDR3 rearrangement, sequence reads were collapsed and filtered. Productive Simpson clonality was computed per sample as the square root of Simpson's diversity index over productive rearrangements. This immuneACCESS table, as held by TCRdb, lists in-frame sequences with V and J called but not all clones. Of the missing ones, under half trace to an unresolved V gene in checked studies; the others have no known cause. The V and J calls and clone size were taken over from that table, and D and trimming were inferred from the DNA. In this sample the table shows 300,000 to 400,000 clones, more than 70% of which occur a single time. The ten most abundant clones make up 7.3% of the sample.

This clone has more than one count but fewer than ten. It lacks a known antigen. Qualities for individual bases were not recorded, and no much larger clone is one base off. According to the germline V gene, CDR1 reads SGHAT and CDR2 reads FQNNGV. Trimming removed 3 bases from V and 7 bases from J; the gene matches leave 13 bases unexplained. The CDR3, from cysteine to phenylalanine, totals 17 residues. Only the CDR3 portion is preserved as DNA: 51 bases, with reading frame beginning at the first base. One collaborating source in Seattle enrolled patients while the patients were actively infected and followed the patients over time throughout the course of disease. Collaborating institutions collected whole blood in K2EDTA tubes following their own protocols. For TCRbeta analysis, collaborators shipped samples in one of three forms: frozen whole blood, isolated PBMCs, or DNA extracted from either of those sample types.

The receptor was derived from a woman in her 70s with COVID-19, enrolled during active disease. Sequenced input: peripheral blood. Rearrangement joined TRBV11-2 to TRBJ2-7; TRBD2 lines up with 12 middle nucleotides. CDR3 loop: CASSLRTSGDSSGEQYF. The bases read TGTGCCAGCAGCTTGAGGACTAGCGGGGATTCCTCGGGGGAGCAGTACTTC.